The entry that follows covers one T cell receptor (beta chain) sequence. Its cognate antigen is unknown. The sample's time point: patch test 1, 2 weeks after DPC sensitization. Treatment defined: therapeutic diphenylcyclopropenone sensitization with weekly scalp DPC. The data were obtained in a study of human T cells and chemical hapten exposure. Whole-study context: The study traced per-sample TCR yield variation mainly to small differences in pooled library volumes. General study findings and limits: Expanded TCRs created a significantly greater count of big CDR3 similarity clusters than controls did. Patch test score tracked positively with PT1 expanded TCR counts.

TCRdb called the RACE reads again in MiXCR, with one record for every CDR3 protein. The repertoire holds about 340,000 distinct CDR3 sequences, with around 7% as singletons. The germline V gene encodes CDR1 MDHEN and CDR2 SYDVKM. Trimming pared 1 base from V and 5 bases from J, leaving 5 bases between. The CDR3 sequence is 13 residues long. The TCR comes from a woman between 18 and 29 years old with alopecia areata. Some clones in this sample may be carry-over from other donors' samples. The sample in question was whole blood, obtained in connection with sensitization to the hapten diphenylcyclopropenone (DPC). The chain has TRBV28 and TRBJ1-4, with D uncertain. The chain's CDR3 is CASSLSENEKLFF. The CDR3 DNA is TGTGCCAGCAGTTTATCTGAAAATGAAAAACTGTTTTTT.